The rows below give T cell receptor beta chains drawn from one sample of a study of OX40 agonist ivuxolimab in advanced cancers. Assay used: immunoSEQ multiplex PCR; TCRdb lists only in-frame clones, some missing. The sample has 40,000 to 50,000 clones; around 87% are singletons. The sequenced sample was CD4+ or CD8+ T cells sorted from blood, obtained in a trial of the OX40 agonist ivuxolimab. Source of these receptors: an adult with an advanced solid tumor such as melanoma, head and neck, liver or kidney cancer. Both conserved end residues are part of each CDR3. D genes are given only for firm matches. A row's size may be missing; if present it is once, few, many or a size class.

clone size | D gene | J gene | V gene | CDR3 DNA | CDR3 protein
. | . | TRBJ1-1 | TRBV6-5 | TGTGCCAGCAGTTACTTGCGGAACACTGAAGCTTTCTTT | CASSYLRNTEAFF
. | . | TRBJ2-1 | TRBV7-3 | TGTGCCAGCAGCGGAGGACCCTCATCTGGGGGGGCTTACAATGAGCAGTTCTTC | CASSGGPSSGGAYNEQFF
. | TRBD1 | TRBJ1-5 | TRBV4-1 | TGCGCCAGCAGCTACCGACAGGGTCTTCAGCCCCAGCATTTT | CASSYRQGLQPQHF
once | . | TRBJ2-2 | TRBV10-1 | TGCGCCAGCAAGTCCGGGGTGAACACCGGGGAGCTGTTTTTT | CASKSGVNTGELFF
. | . | TRBJ2-2 | TRBV19 | TGTGCCAGTAGTATGCGGCAGGGTGGTTCCGGGGAGCTGTTTTTT | CASSMRQGGSGELFF
once | TRBD2 | TRBJ2-5 | TRBV2 | TGTGCCAGCAGTATTGGAGGACTAGCGGGAGGCCGCGAGACCCAGTACTTC | CASSIGGLAGGRETQYF
once | TRBD2 | TRBJ2-2 | TRBV6-5 | TGTGCCAGCAGTTCCTACCCGGGGGGATCAGTCGGGGAGCTGTTTTTT | CASSSYPGGSVGELFF
. | TRBD2 | TRBJ2-7 | TRBV11-2 | TGTGCCAGCAGCTCCCGGCGGGAGGCGGGACTGTACGAGCAGTACTTC | CASSSRREAGLYEQYF
. | . | TRBJ2-5 | TRBV7-3 | TGTGCCAGCAGCCAAGGAGGGTCCCAAGAGACCCAGTACTTC | CASSQGGSQETQYF
. | . | TRBJ2-2 | TRBV6-5 | TGTGCCAGCAAAAGGGACACAAACACCGGGGAGCTGTTTTTT | CASKRDTNTGELFF
. | . | TRBJ2-3 | TRBV6-4 | TGTGCCAGCAGTGTCGACAGGTCTAATACGCAGTATTTT | CASSVDRSNTQYF
few | . | TRBJ1-5 | TRBV7-2 | TGTGCCAGCAGTTACGGTGGGCAGCCCCAGCATTTT | CASSYGGQPQHF
. | TRBD1 | TRBJ2-7 | TRBV11-2 | TGTGCCAGCAGCCCCCGGGACAGGAGAAACTACGAGCAGTACTTC | CASSPRDRRNYEQYF
. | . | TRBJ2-5 | TRBV18 | TGTGCCAGCTCACCCCGACAGGGAGGGAAGCAAGAGACCCAGTACTTC | CASSPRQGGKQETQYF
. | . | TRBJ2-3 | TRBV27 | TGTGCCAGCAGTTTATCAAGCGCAGATACGCAGTATTTT | CASSLSSADTQYF
once | . | TRBJ2-1 | TRBV6-6 | TGTGCCAGCAGTTACGGTGTTAGTTCGCCCTACAATGAGCAGTTCTTC | CASSYGVSSPYNEQFF